The rows below give T cell receptor beta chains drawn from one sample of a study of blood T cell repertoires in COVID-19. TCRdb's table, derived via immunoSEQ multiplex PCR, lists solely in-frame clones and lacks some. Of roughly 200,000 clones listed, around 85% are singletons. Sequences were obtained from peripheral blood. These receptors originate from a woman aged 55 to 70 with acute or convalescent COVID-19. CDR3s include the opening cysteine and the closing phenylalanine or tryptophan. Fields, in order: V gene, J gene, D gene, clone size, CDR3 protein, CDR3 DNA. D genes are given only for firm matches. Rows may omit the clone size; those that give it use once, few, many or a size class.

TRBV19,TRBJ1-4,-,-,CASSPGAASVAEKLFF,TGTGCCAGTAGTCCAGGGGCGGCCAGCGTAGCGGAAAAACTGTTTTTT
TRBV11-2,TRBJ2-1,TRBD2,-,CASSSPMAGGSYNEQFF,TGTGCCAGCAGCTCTCCCATGGCGGGAGGGTCCTACAATGAGCAGTTCTTC
TRBV7-6,TRBJ1-1,-,-,CASSFLQGDTEAFF,TGTGCCAGCAGCTTTTTACAGGGTGACACTGAAGCTTTCTTT
TRBV19,TRBJ1-5,TRBD1,-,CASEQGARQPQHF,TGTGCCAGTGAACAGGGGGCGCGTCAGCCCCAGCATTTT
TRBV5-1,TRBJ1-2,TRBD1,once,CASSLTGDMRGYTF,TGCGCCAGCAGCCTGACAGGGGATATGCGTGGCTACACCTTC
TRBV29-1,TRBJ1-1,-,-,CSVEGAGRPLKLFF,TGCAGCGTTGAAGGGGCGGGAAGGCCCCTTAAGCTTTTCTTT
TRBV19,TRBJ2-1,-,-,CASNPGVIYNEQFF,TGTGCCAGTAACCCGGGAGTGATTTACAATGAGCAGTTCTTC
TRBV6-5,TRBJ2-7,TRBD1,-,CAKPGQGVLEQYF,TGTGCCAAACCGGGACAGGGGGTCCTCGAGCAGTACTTC
TRBV6-5,TRBJ1-1,TRBD1,-,CASSYFPGQGRTEAFF,TGTGCCAGCAGTTACTTTCCGGGACAGGGGCGCACTGAAGCTTTCTTT
TRBV9,TRBJ2-2,TRBD2,-,CASSGLAGANTGELFF,TGTGCCAGCAGCGGTCTAGCGGGGGCCAACACCGGGGAGCTGTTTTTT
TRBV6-1,TRBJ1-2,-,-,CASSERGANGYTF,TGTGCCAGCAGTGAACGGGGGGCGAATGGCTACACCTTC
TRBV19,TRBJ1-1,-,-,CASSIGQLEAFF,TGTGCCAGTAGTATAGGACAGCTTGAAGCTTTCTTT
TRBV21-1,TRBJ2-1,-,-,CASSYPSGSPPNEQFF,TGTGCCAGCAGCTATCCCAGCGGGAGCCCCCCGAATGAGCAGTTCTTC
TRBV5-1,TRBJ2-5,-,-,CASRHRDETQYF,TGCGCCAGCCGACACAGGGATGAGACCCAGTACTTC
TRBV28,TRBJ2-7,TRBD2,-,CASSWQGLTTYEQYF,TGTGCCAGCAGCTGGCAGGGACTAACAACCTACGAGCAGTACTTC
TRBV28,TRBJ2-7,-,-,CASSFGGPPVAYEQYF,TGTGCCAGCAGTTTTGGCGGGCCTCCCGTTGCCTACGAGCAGTACTTC
TRBV10-3,TRBJ2-5,TRBD2,once,CAISGEGSAQETQYF,TGTGCCATCAGTGGGGAGGGGTCAGCCCAAGAGACCCAGTACTTC
TRBV9,TRBJ1-4,TRBD1,-,CASSPGTGPLEVEKLFF,TGTGCCAGCAGCCCTGGGACAGGGCCTCTCGAAGTAGAAAAACTGTTTTTT
TRBV28,TRBJ1-3,-,few,CASSSRTSWNTIYF,TGTGCCAGCAGTTCTCGGACATCGTGGAACACCATATATTTT
TRBV5-1,TRBJ2-1,-,-,CASSRRQIYNEQFF,TGCGCCAGCAGCCGCCGACAGATTTACAATGAGCAGTTCTTC
TRBV9,TRBJ2-2,TRBD2,-,CASSALAGLGRELFF,TGTGCCAGCAGCGCCTTAGCGGGATTAGGTAGGGAGCTGTTTTTT
TRBV2,TRBJ2-7,-,-,CASAQFREQYF,TGTGCCAGCGCACAATTCCGCGAGCAGTACTTC
TRBV6-1,TRBJ1-3,-,-,CASSESFSGNTIYF,TGTGCCAGCAGTGAATCGTTCTCTGGAAACACCATATATTTT
TRBV3-1/TRBV3-2,TRBJ1-6,-,-,CASSQADTLNSPLHF,TGTGCCAGCAGCCAAGCCGACACGCTTAATTCACCCCTCCACTTT
TRBV6-1,TRBJ1-5,-,-,CASSDSGGNQPQHF,TGTGCCAGCAGTGATTCCGGGGGCAATCAGCCCCAGCATTTT
TRBV28,TRBJ1-2,-,-,CASNDRANYGYTF,TGTGCCAGCAACGACAGAGCTAACTATGGCTACACCTTC
TRBV5-1,TRBJ1-2,-,-,CASQQGPNRDGYTF,TGCGCCAGCCAACAGGGACCTAATAGGGATGGCTACACCTTC
TRBV27,TRBJ1-2,-,-,CASSLQGRYGYTF,TGTGCCAGCAGCCTCCAGGGGCGCTATGGCTACACCTTC
TRBV5-6,TRBJ1-2,-,-,CASRPESHVSGLYGYTF,TGTGCCAGCAGACCCGAATCGCACGTGTCGGGTCTTTATGGCTACACCTTC
TRBV28,TRBJ1-4,-,-,CASSLWEAGDGEKLFF,TGTGCCAGCAGTTTATGGGAAGCCGGGGATGGTGAAAAACTGTTTTTT
TRBV5-4,TRBJ1-6,TRBD1,-,CASNQGQTNSPLHF,TGTGCCAGCAACCAGGGACAGACGAATTCACCCCTCCACTTT
TRBV7-9,TRBJ2-1,-,-,CASSGGAGPTYNEQFF,TGTGCCAGCAGCGGGGGCGCGGGCCCAACCTACAATGAGCAGTTCTTC
TRBV6-6,TRBJ1-2,-,-,CASIPWAGSDYGYTF,TGTGCCAGCATCCCCTGGGCGGGGTCGGACTATGGCTACACCTTC
TRBV18,TRBJ2-2,TRBD1,-,CASSSGQGALGAGELFF,TGTGCCAGCTCCTCCGGACAGGGGGCGCTTGGCGCCGGGGAGCTGTTTTTT
TRBV19,TRBJ1-1,TRBD1,-,CASSGTGVGTEAFF,TGTGCCAGTAGTGGGACAGGGGTCGGCACTGAAGCTTTCTTT
TRBV5-1,TRBJ2-2,-,-,CASSFDDPRGELFF,TGCGCCAGCAGCTTCGACGATCCCAGGGGGGAGCTGTTTTTT
TRBV2,TRBJ1-5,-,few,CASSDTGGGNQPQHF,TGTGCCAGCAGTGATACGGGGGGAGGGAATCAGCCCCAGCATTTT
TRBV27,TRBJ2-3,-,-,CATKRTASSTDTQYF,TGTGCCACCAAAAGGACAGCTTCTAGCACAGATACGCAGTATTTT
TRBV12-1,TRBJ1-1,-,-,CASSSTRGGQSTEAFF,TGTGCCAGCAGCTCGACACGGGGGGGGCAAAGTACTGAAGCTTTCTTT
TRBV11-2,TRBJ2-1,TRBD2,once,CASSLASSGTGNEQFF,TGTGCCAGCAGCTTAGCCTCTAGCGGGACGGGCAATGAGCAGTTCTTC
TRBV11-1,TRBJ2-1,-,few,CASSPPIGGAAWEQFF,TGTGCCAGCAGCCCCCCGATAGGGGGAGCGGCCTGGGAGCAGTTCTTC
TRBV9,TRBJ1-1,-,-,CASSSGGGTEAFF,TGTGCCAGCAGCTCCGGGGGGGGCACTGAAGCTTTCTTT
TRBV2,TRBJ2-6,TRBD1,-,CASTPGQTRANVLTF,TGTGCCAGCACCCCGGGACAGACGAGGGCCAACGTCCTGACTTTC
TRBV7-6,TRBJ1-5,TRBD1,-,CASSAQTGYGNQPQHF,TGTGCCAGCAGCGCTCAGACAGGGTACGGCAATCAGCCCCAGCATTTT
TRBV5-1,TRBJ1-1,-,-,CASSFVGGDTEAFF,TGCGCCAGCAGCTTTGTAGGGGGGGACACTGAAGCTTTCTTT
TRBV2,TRBJ2-7,-,few,CASTTSSYEQYF,TGTGCCAGCACGACTAGCTCCTACGAGCAGTACTTC
TRBV7-3,TRBJ1-5,-,-,CASSPSARVDNQPQHF,TGTGCCAGCAGCCCCTCCGCCAGGGTTGACAATCAGCCCCAGCATTTT
TRBV28,TRBJ1-5,-,-,CASSFLRRGQQPQHF,TGTGCCAGCAGTTTTTTAAGGAGAGGCCAACAGCCCCAGCATTTT
TRBV4-1,TRBJ2-1,-,-,CASSQQQRSSSYNEQFF,TGCGCCAGCAGCCAACAGCAGCGGTCGAGCTCCTACAATGAGCAGTTCTTC
TRBV5-1,TRBJ2-2,-,few,CASSLGLESTVFF,TGCGCCAGCAGCTTGGGATTGGAGTCCACGGTGTTTTTT
TRBV28,TRBJ1-6,TRBD1,-,CASRRQGAVNSPLHF,TGTGCCAGCAGGAGACAGGGGGCGGTAAATTCACCCCTCCACTTT
TRBV24-1,TRBJ1-5,-,-,CATSAETGAVNQPQHF,TGTGCCACCAGTGCCGAGACAGGAGCTGTCAATCAGCCCCAGCATTTT
TRBV9,TRBJ1-5,TRBD1,-,CASSTGQGVAQPQHF,TGTGCCAGCAGCACAGGACAGGGGGTTGCTCAGCCCCAGCATTTT
TRBV20-1,TRBJ2-3,TRBD2,-,CSASGLAGRGDTQYF,TGCAGTGCTAGTGGGTTAGCGGGGCGGGGGGATACGCAGTATTTT
TRBV9,TRBJ1-1,-,-,CASSVEAAGEAFF,TGTGCCAGCAGCGTAGAGGCAGCGGGTGAAGCTTTCTTT
TRBV7-9,TRBJ2-1,-,-,CASSLAPRGAPSHEQFF,TGTGCCAGCAGCTTAGCGCCTCGGGGAGCTCCCAGTCATGAGCAGTTCTTC
TRBV30,TRBJ1-2,-,-,CAWSVDRTDPNYGYTF,TGTGCCTGGAGTGTTGATAGGACAGACCCTAACTATGGCTACACCTTC